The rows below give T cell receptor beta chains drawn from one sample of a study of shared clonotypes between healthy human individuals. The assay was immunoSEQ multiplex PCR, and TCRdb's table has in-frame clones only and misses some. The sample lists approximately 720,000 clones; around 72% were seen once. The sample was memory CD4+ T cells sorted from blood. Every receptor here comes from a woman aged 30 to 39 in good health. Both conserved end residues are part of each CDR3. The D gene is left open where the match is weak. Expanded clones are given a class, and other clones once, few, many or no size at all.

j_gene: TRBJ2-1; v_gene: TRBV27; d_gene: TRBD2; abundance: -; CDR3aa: CASSPIAGTYNEQFF; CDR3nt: TGTGCCAGCAGCCCAATAGCGGGGACCTACAATGAGCAGTTCTTC
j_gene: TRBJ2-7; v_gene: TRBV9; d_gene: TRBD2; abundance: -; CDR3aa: CASSVGEGTYEQYF; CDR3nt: TGTGCCAGCAGCGTAGGGGAGGGAACCTACGAGCAGTACTTC
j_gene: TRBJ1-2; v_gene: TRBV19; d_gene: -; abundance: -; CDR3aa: CASTKTAGGYGYTF; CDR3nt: TGTGCCAGTACGAAGACAGCTGGAGGCTATGGCTACACCTTC
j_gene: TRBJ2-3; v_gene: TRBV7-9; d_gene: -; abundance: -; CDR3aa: CASFERSTDTQYF; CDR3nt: TGTGCCAGCTTTGAGAGATCCACAGATACGCAGTATTTT
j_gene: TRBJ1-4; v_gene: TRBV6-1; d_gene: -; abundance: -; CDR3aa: CASRGGVVNEKLFF; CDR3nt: TGTGCCAGCCGGGGGGGAGTGGTTAATGAAAAACTGTTTTTT
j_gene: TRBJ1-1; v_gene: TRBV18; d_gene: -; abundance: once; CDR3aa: CASSPRGGTEAFF; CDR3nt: TGTGCCAGCTCACCCAGGGGAGGGACTGAAGCTTTCTTT
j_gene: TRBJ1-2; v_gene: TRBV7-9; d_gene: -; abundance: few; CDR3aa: CASSLLNSGGYTF; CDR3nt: TGTGCCAGCAGCTTACTCAATAGTGGTGGCTACACCTTC
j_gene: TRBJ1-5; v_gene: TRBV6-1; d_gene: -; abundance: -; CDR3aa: CASSLSQPQHF; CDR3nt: TGTGCCAGCAGCCTCTCTCAGCCCCAGCATTTT
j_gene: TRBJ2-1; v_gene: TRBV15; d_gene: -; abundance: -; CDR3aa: CATSRGGDAIAEQFF; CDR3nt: TGTGCCACCAGCAGAGGAGGAGACGCAATAGCTGAGCAGTTCTTC
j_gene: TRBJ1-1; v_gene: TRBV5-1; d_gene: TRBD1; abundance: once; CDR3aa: CASRPGTGNTEAFF; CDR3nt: TGCGCCAGCCGGCCCGGGACAGGGAACACTGAAGCTTTCTTT
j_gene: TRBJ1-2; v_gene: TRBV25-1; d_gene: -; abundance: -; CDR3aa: CASSMPGVGGYTF; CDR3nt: TGTGCCAGCAGTATGCCGGGGGTTGGTGGCTACACCTTC
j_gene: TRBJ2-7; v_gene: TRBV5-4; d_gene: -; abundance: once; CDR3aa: CASSSGTTYEQYF; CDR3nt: TGTGCCAGCAGCTCCGGGACGACCTACGAGCAGTACTTC
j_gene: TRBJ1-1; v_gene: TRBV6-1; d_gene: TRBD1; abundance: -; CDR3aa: CASSSQGALATEAFF; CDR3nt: TGTGCCAGCAGCTCTCAGGGGGCGCTGGCCACTGAAGCTTTCTTT
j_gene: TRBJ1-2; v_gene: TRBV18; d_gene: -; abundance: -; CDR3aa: CASSPGERDGYTF; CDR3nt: TGTGCCAGCTCACCAGGCGAAAGGGATGGCTACACCTTC
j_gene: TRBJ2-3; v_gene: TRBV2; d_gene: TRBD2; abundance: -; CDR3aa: CASTPLGAGNTDTQYF; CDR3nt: TGTGCCAGCACCCCCCTGGGAGCGGGAAATACAGATACGCAGTATTTT
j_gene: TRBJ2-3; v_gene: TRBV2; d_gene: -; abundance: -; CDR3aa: CASRTDPSTDTQYF; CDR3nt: TGTGCCAGCAGGACAGACCCCAGCACAGATACGCAGTATTTT
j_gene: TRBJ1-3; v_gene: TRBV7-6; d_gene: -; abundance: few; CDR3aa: CASSLQGWGNTIYF; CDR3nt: TGTGCCAGCAGCTTACAGGGCTGGGGAAACACCATATATTTT
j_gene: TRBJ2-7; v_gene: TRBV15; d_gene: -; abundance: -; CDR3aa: CATSRDVPKTYEQYF; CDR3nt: TGTGCCACCAGCAGAGATGTGCCGAAAACCTACGAGCAGTACTTC
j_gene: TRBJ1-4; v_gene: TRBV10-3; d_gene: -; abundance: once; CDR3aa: CAITSGLDEKLFF; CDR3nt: TGTGCCATCACGTCGGGATTAGATGAAAAACTGTTTTTT
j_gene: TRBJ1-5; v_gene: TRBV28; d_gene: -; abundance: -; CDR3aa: CASSQGRRAAHWHF; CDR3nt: TGTGCCAGCAGCCAAGGGAGACGGGCTGCTCATTGGCATTTT
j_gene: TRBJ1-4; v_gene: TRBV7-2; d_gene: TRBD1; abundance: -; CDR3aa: CASRLTGGSTNEKLFF; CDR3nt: TGTGCCAGCAGATTAACAGGGGGCTCAACTAATGAAAAACTGTTTTTT
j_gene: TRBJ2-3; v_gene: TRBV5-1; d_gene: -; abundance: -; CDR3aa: CASSLRGTSTDTQYF; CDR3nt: TGCGCCAGCAGCTTGCGGGGGACTAGCACAGATACGCAGTATTTT
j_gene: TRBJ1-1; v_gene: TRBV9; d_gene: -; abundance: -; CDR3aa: CASSVVSQGAFF; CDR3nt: TGTGCCAGCAGCGTAGTCTCGCAGGGAGCTTTCTTT
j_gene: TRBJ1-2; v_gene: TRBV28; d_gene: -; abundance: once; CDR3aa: CASSFSNRAYGYTF; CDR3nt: TGTGCCAGCAGTTTCTCAAACCGTGCTTATGGCTACACCTTC